The clone carrying this T cell receptor (beta chain) was recorded a few times. The data derive from a study of T cells in Graves' hyperthyroidism and ophthalmopathy. Germline V gene data show CDR1 as PRHDT and CDR2 as FYEKMQ (reference sequence). The CDR3 is 16 residues long. The V and J ends lost 5 bases and 8 bases, in that order; junction bases with no gene match: 12. It was RNA transcripts that yielded the amplified TCR beta CDR3 regions. The HTBI set primed first-round TCR CDR3 RT-PCR. Via MiXCR, TCRdb re-called the multiplex PCR reads, giving one row per CDR3 protein. This sample has about 720,000 distinct CDR3 sequences, with around 19% found just once.

Specimen: blood. The clonotype originates from a woman in her forties or fifties with Graves' hyperthyroidism that later progressed to Graves' ophthalmopathy. This sequence joins TRBV13 and TRBJ2-3; TRBD2 aligns across 11 bases. CDR3 residues: CASSLGTSGAHGTQYF. The CDR3 nucleotides are TGTGCCAGCAGCCTGGGGACTAGCGGTGCACACGGTACGCAGTATTTT.